The 28 T cell receptor beta chains below all came from one sample that was sequenced in a study of sequential checkpoint blockade in melanoma. Treatment described: randomized to nivolumab then ipilimumab (arm A) or the reverse (arm B). The assay was immunoSEQ multiplex PCR, and TCRdb's table has in-frame clones only and misses some. The data show roughly 20,000 clones, 70% to 90% seen once. The input for sequencing was CD8+ T cells sorted from blood (inferred from file names), taken from a patient given nivolumab and ipilimumab in sequence. These receptors came from a human donor with melanoma.

Comment on this clone: The junction departs from germline at one end; a sequencing error may be responsible. The sample holds other DNA sequences that translate to the same CDR3. The J gene is TRBJ1-3, the V gene TRBV28; D remains ambiguous. CDR1 is MDHEN and CDR2 is SYDVKM in the germline V gene. This CDR3 region has 15 residues. CDR3: CASSPGLFSGNTIYF. CDR3 DNA sequence: TGCGCCAGCAGTCCCGGACTATTCTCTGGAAACACCATATATTTT.

The rearrangement joins TRBV7-8 to TRBJ2-2; D may be TRBD2 (6 bases). CDR3 length: 13 amino acids. Germline V CDR1 and CDR2: SGHVS, FQNEAQ. The germline V and J ends were trimmed by 3 bases and 7 bases, with 9 bases remaining between them. CDR3 residues: CASSFREFGELFF. Here the CDR3 DNA reads TGTGCCAGCAGCTTTCGGGAGTTCGGGGAGCTGTTTTTT.

The rearrangement joins TRBV7-9 to TRBJ1-2; 7 bases are shared with TRBD1. Trimming at V came to 5 bases and at J to 0 bases, leaving 9 bases not matched to a gene. CDR1 is SEHNR and CDR2 is FQNEAQ in the germline V gene (reference sequence). This CDR3 is 16 amino acids long. The CDR3 DNA sequence: TGTGCCAGCAGCCTCTCTCTCAGGGGGGCTAACTATGGCTACACCTTC. Amino acids: CASSLSLRGANYGYTF.

DNA for the CDR3: TGTGCCAGCAGTACCGTCCCGGGACAGGGTTCGAACACTGAAGCTTTCTTT. Its protein product is CASSTVPGQGSNTEAFF. This chain links TRBV27 with TRBJ1-1; TRBD1 matches 9 bases. The germline V gene encodes CDR1 MNHEY and CDR2 SMNVEV (reference sequence). With V trimmed by 5 bases and J by 1 base, 11 bases remained unmatched. The length of the CDR3 is 17 residues.

This clone qualifies as medium-sized. DNA for the CDR3: TGTGCCAGCAGTTTTGGGGGGGAAAAAAACAATGAGCAGTTCTTC. Encoded protein: CASSFGGEKNNEQFF. The V gene is TRBV5-6, the J gene TRBJ2-1; 7 bases match TRBD2. CDR1 and CDR2 from the germline V gene are SGHDT and YYEEEE. There are 15 residues in the CDR3. With 5 bases clipped from V and 5 bases from J, the junction kept 10 bases outside the gene matches.

This sequence joins TRBV7-9 and TRBJ2-2, with D perhaps TRBD1 (5 bases). This CDR3 region has 16 residues. Per germline, CDR1 SEHNR and CDR2 FQNEAQ (reference sequence). Trimming shortened V by 3 bases and J by 3 bases, and 14 bases separated the two germline ends. CDR3 bases: TGTGCCAGCAGCTTGCTGGGGCAGGGCGACACCGGGGAGCTGTTTTTT. This sequence encodes CASSLLGQGDTGELFF. Full variable domain (rest looked up from reference TRBV7-9 and TRBJ2-2): DTGVSQNPRHKITKRGQNVTFRCDPISEHNRLYWYRQTLGQGPEFLTYFQNEAQLEKSRLLSDRFSAERPKGSFSTLEIQRTEQGDSAMYLCASSLLGQGDTGELFFGEGSRLTVL.

V is TRBV7-6 and J is TRBJ2-1, with D perhaps matching TRBD1 (5 bases). V lost 3 bases and J lost 8, with 17 bases in between. Germline-derived CDR1 and CDR2 are SGHVS and FNYEAQ. This CDR3 contains 15 residues. DNA for the CDR3: TGTGCCAGCAGCTTCCTAGGACAACAAAACGATGAGCAGTTCTTC. It specifies CASSFLGQQNDEQFF.

This clone was observed a few times. The chain couples TRBV7-9 to TRBJ2-7; possible D gene TRBD2, 6 bases. CDR1 and CDR2 from the germline V gene are SEHNR and FQNEAQ (reference sequence). The CDR3 runs to 15 residues. Trimming took off 6 bases at V and 2 bases at J, with 17 bases between the two ends. As DNA, the CDR3 is TGTGCCAGCAGTCTGCCGGGACTGGGCCCCTACGAGCAGTACTTC. This gives the protein CASSLPGLGPYEQYF.

This chain joins TRBV10-2 and TRBJ1-2, with D hard to call. The CDR3 contains 17 residues. V was shortened by 5 bases and J by 0 bases, with 19 bases between the two germline ends. Germline V CDR1 and CDR2: WSHSY, SAAADI. CDR3: CASSLAGVSNPNYGYTF. The DNA for the CDR3 is TGCGCCAGCAGTCTAGCCGGGGTATCCAACCCTAACTATGGCTACACCTTC.

V gene TRBV5-5 combines with J gene TRBJ1-5; 10 positions agree with TRBD1. After removal of 4 bases from V and 7 bases from J, the junction contained 11 bases not matched to a gene. Germline V gene sequence: CDR1 SGHKS, CDR2 YYEKEE (reference sequence). This CDR3 spans 16 amino acids. The CDR3 bases are TGTGCCAGCAGCCCATTGATCGGACAGGGGGAACAGCCCCAGCATTTT. Encoded protein: CASSPLIGQGEQPQHF.

The gene calls are TRBV5-4 and TRBJ2-7; maybe TRBD2 (5 bases). Between the trimmed V and J ends, which lost 4 bases and 3 bases, there was a span of 14 bases. The germline CDR1 and CDR2 sequences are SGHNT and YYREEE (reference sequence). The CDR3 runs 14 residues. CDR3: CASSAAGEVYEQYF. The CDR3 region has the DNA TGTGCCAGCAGCGCGGCGGGCGAAGTCTACGAGCAGTACTTC.

This clone was detected only once. CDR3: CASSWGDYQETQYF. The CDR3 nucleotides read TGCGCCAGCAGCTGGGGGGACTACCAAGAGACCCAGTACTTC. The J gene is TRBJ2-5, the V gene TRBV5-1, with a tentative D call TRBD2 (6 bases). Trimming left V 3 bases short and J 0 bases short, with 9 bases between. Germline CDR1 is SGHRS and CDR2 is YFSETQ. The CDR3 consists of 14 residues.

By share, this clone counts as medium-sized (0.01 to 0.1%). The chain carries TRBV28 and TRBJ1-2; no firm D call. The CDR3 is made up of 16 amino acids. Trimming pared 7 bases from V and 2 bases from J, leaving 20 bases between. Germline V CDR1 and CDR2: MDHEN, SYDVKM. CDR3 sequence reads: CASTFSPGSLNYGYTF. The CDR3 DNA follows: TGTGCCAGCACCTTCTCTCCGGGGTCCCTAAACTATGGCTACACCTTC.

This clone has more than one count but fewer than ten. The rearrangement links TRBV7-8 to TRBJ1-2; tentative D call: TRBD1 (6 bases). V dropped 4 bases and J dropped 5 bases, with 17 bases sitting between them. CDR3 length: 15 amino acids. Germline assignment: CDR1 SGHVS and CDR2 FQNEAQ. The CDR3 sequence is CASSSVREGVYGYTF. The CDR3 DNA reads TGTGCCAGCAGCTCGGTGCGTGAGGGGGTATATGGCTACACCTTC.

This clone was seen a single time. This chain uses TRBV7-6 with TRBJ2-1; 14 bases line up with TRBD2. The CDR3 runs 16 residues. V was clipped by 4 bases and J by 6 bases; unmatched bases: 5. Germline loops: CDR1 SGHVS, CDR2 FNYEAQ. CDR3 region: CASSSLGLAGANEQFF. The CDR3 DNA reads as TGTGCCAGCAGCTCCCTGGGACTAGCGGGAGCCAATGAGCAGTTCTTC.

The genes are TRBV15 and TRBJ2-1; 10 nucleotides agree with TRBD2. The CDR3 covers 15 residues. From germline, CDR1 is LNHNV and CDR2 YYDKDF (reference sequence). V lost 3 bases to trimming and J lost 4 bases; unmatched junction nucleotides: 3. As DNA, the CDR3 is TGTGCCACCAGCAGGCTAGCGGGGGAGTACAATGAGCAGTTCTTC. Residues: CATSRLAGEYNEQFF. Full variable domain (remainder filled in from reference TRBV15 and TRBJ2-1): DAMVIQNPRYQVTQFGKPVTLSCSQTLNHNVMYWYQQKSSQAPKLLFHYYDKDFNNEADTPDNFQSRRPNTSFCFLDIRSPGLGDTAMYLCATSRLAGEYNEQFFGPGTRLTVL.

This clone has just one count. This sequence joins TRBV2 and TRBJ1-5, with 10 nucleotides matching TRBD1. This CDR3 comprises 15 residues. Germline loops: CDR1 SNHLY, CDR2 FYNNEI. The ends lost 1 base at V and 7 bases at J; junction bases unmatched: 4. CDR3 region: CASSEGGTGVQPQHF. DNA of the CDR3: TGTGCCAGCAGTGAAGGCGGGACAGGGGTACAGCCCCAGCATTTT.

CDR3 region: CASSLSWGGTTDTQYF. CDR3 bases: TGTGCCAGCAGCTTAAGCTGGGGGGGGACCACAGATACGCAGTATTTT. The rearrangement uses TRBV7-9 and TRBJ2-3, with TRBD2 identical over 7 bases. Unmatched junction bases numbered 7, after V lost 2 bases and J lost 2 bases. Germline V gene data show CDR1 as SEHNR and CDR2 as FQNEAQ (reference sequence). The CDR3 is 16 amino acids.

V gene TRBV19 combines with J gene TRBJ2-5, with D unresolved. Trimming cost V 3 bases and J 5 bases, with 16 bases left between them. The CDR3 consists of 15 residues. Germline V gene data show CDR1 as LNHDA and CDR2 as SQIVND (reference sequence). The CDR3 DNA is TGTGCCAGTAGTATCGGCGGAGCTTTTGGGGAGACCCAGTACTTC. This sequence encodes CASSIGGAFGETQYF.

The rearrangement links TRBV5-4 to TRBJ2-7; possibly TRBD1 for D (5 bases). Looked up from germline, CDR1 is SGHNT and CDR2 is YYREEE (reference sequence). The V end lost 0 bases, the J end lost 2 bases, and 9 bases lay between the germline ends. CDR3 size: 14 residues. The CDR3 DNA reads TGTGCCAGCAGCTTGGAACAGGCCCCCTACGAGCAGTACTTC. Its translation: CASSLEQAPYEQYF.

The V call is TRBV28, the J call TRBJ1-1; possibly TRBD1 for D (5 bases). Germline CDR1 MDHEN, CDR2 SYDVKM. V lost 3 bases and J 1 base, leaving 6 bases between the germline ends. The CDR3 totals 13 residues. The CDR3 region is CASSFGGNTEAFF. In nucleotides, the CDR3 is TGTGCCAGCAGTTTCGGGGGGAACACTGAAGCTTTCTTT.

This chain connects TRBV9 to TRBJ1-2; TRBD1 matches 7 bases. CDR1 and CDR2 from the germline V gene are SGDLS and YYNGEE. The CDR3 contains 16 residues. After removal of 4 bases from V and 0 bases from J, the junction contained 9 bases not matched to a gene. The DNA for the CDR3 is TGTGCCAGCAGCTCAAGAGACAGGGCCGCTAACTATGGCTACACCTTC. This translates into CASSSRDRAANYGYTF. The variable domain in full, with the rest retrieved from reference TRBV9 and TRBJ1-2, is DSGVTQTPKHLITATGQRVTLRCSPRSGDLSVYWYQQSLDQGLQFLIQYYNGEERAKGNILERFSAQQFPDLHSELNLSSLELGDSALYFCASSSRDRAANYGYTFGSGTRLTVV.

The chain has TRBV7-8 and TRBJ2-3; 7 bases are shared with TRBD1. This CDR3 has 15 amino acids. Trimming took 1 base from V and 3 from J; bases not matched to a gene: 4. From germline, CDR1 is SGHVS and CDR2 FQNEAQ. CDR3 coding DNA: TGTGCCAGCAGCTTAGAGATGACAGGGACAGATACGCAGTATTTT. The encoded protein is CASSLEMTGTDTQYF. Looking up the rest from reference TRBV7-8 and TRBJ2-3 gives the full variable domain: GAGVSQSPRYKVAKRGQDVALRCDPISGHVSLFWYQQALGQGPEFLTYFQNEAQLDKSGLPSDRFFAERPEGSVSTLKIQRTQQEDSAVYLCASSLEMTGTDTQYFGPGTRLTVL.

This chain links TRBV6-5 with TRBJ2-7; 9 bases align to TRBD1. In germline, CDR1 is MNHEY, CDR2 SVGAGI. Trimming cost V 6 bases and J 5 bases; bases outside gene matches: 11. This CDR3 contains 15 residues. The CDR3 sequence is CASSPSGTGFDEQYF. Here the CDR3 DNA reads TGTGCCAGCAGCCCTTCCGGGACAGGGTTCGACGAGCAGTACTTC.

The chain is built from TRBV5-1 and TRBJ2-1; tentatively, D is TRBD1 (6 bases). The V gene lost 1 base and the J gene lost 4 bases, with 15 bases spanning the gap. CDR3 size: 16 residues. Germline V gives CDR1 SGHRS, CDR2 YFSETQ. The CDR3 here is CASSLTEPGAYNEQFF. CDR3 nucleotides: TGCGCCAGCAGCTTGACTGAGCCAGGGGCTTACAATGAGCAGTTCTTC.

The chain combines TRBV7-9 with TRBJ2-7; 8 nucleotides agree with TRBD1. The CDR3 spans 17 residues. Germline trimming cut 5 bases from V and 4 bases from J; bases unmatched to any gene: 16. CDR1 and CDR2 from the germline V gene are SEHNR and FQNEAQ (reference sequence). The CDR3 loop is CASSRLHHGQGGYEQYF. CDR3 sequence (DNA): TGTGCCAGCAGCCGCCTCCACCACGGACAGGGTGGGTACGAGCAGTACTTC.

The rearrangement links TRBV7-3 to TRBJ2-1, with D perhaps TRBD1 (6 bases). V was shortened by 5 bases and J by 7 bases, with 18 bases between the two germline ends. From germline, CDR1 is SGHTA and CDR2 FQGTGA. The CDR3 runs to 15 residues. The CDR3 is CASSPYHRVKNEQFF. The CDR3 DNA reads as TGTGCCAGCAGCCCCTATCACAGGGTTAAAAATGAGCAGTTCTTC.

This chain connects TRBV6-6 to TRBJ2-3; perhaps TRBD2 as D (5 bases). Trimming removed 5 bases at V and 4 bases at J, with 10 bases between. In germline, CDR1 is MNHNY, CDR2 SVGAGI (reference sequence). The CDR3 is made up of 13 amino acids. Here the CDR3 reads CASSRTDPDTQYF. CDR3 DNA: TGTGCCAGCAGTCGGACTGACCCAGATACGCAGTATTTT.